This T cell receptor (beta chain) was found in a study of T cell clusters in autoimmune cytopenias. This CDR3 has 15 amino acids. Germline values: CDR1 MNHNS, CDR2 SASEGT. For this clonotype: What it binds is not known.

Roughly 38,000 genome equivalents of blood DNA were amplified for TRB. One tube held mixed TRB-A and TRB-B primer pools for touch-down PCR. TCRdb reprocessed the multiplex PCR reads and reports one entry per CDR3 protein, with no DNA. Recorded for this sample: around 15,000 distinct CDR3 sequences. The study's findings and limits: Primary autoimmune cytopenia patients appeared to lack physiological T cell clusters present in healthy donors.

The receptor was isolated from a human donor with an autoimmune cytopenia or autoimmune hepatitis (not recorded which). The specimen was peripheral blood. V gene TRBV6-1 combines with J gene TRBJ1-3; TCRdb returns TRBD1, unconfirmable since there is no DNA. CDR3 loop: CASRTPGTGGNTIYF.